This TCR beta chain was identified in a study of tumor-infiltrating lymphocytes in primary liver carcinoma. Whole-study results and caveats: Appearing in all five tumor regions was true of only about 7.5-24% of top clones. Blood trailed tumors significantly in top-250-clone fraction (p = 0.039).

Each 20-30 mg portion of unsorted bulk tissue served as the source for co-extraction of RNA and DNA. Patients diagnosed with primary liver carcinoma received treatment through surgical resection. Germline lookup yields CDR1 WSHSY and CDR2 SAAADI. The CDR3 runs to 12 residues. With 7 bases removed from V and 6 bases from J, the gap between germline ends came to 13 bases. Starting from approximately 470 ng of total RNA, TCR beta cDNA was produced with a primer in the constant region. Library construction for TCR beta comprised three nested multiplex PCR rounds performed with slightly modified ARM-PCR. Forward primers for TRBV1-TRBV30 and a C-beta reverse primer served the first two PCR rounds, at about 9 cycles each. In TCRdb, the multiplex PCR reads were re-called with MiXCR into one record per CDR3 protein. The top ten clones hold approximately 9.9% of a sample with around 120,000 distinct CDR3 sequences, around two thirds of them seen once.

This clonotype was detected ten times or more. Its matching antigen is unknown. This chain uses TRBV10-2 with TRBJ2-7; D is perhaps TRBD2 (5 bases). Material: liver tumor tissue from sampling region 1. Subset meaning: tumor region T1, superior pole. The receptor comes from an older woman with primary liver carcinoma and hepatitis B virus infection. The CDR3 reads CASTHTRSEQYF. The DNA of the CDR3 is TGCGCCAGCACCCACACTAGGAGCGAGCAGTACTTC.